One sample yielded the 25 T cell receptor beta chains listed below, sequenced in a study of cytomegalovirus exposure and HLA in healthy donors. The PCR used 60 Vbeta and 13 Jbeta primers. Method: immunoSEQ multiplex PCR; TCRdb's copy keeps in-frame clones and lacks some. The table lists almost 45,000 clones. The sequenced sample consisted of PBMCs. The receptors were gathered from a male donor in good health and CMV-seronegative.

The chain links TRBV5-1 to TRBJ2-2; 7 bases line up with TRBD2. Looked up from germline, CDR1 is SGHRS and CDR2 is YFSETQ. The CDR3 consists of 16 residues. The junction had 2 bases not matched to a gene; V was cut back by 0 bases and J by 0 bases. The CDR3 DNA reads TGCGCCAGCAGCTTGGGACTAGCCACGAACACCGGGGAGCTGTTTTTT. Translating it yields CASSLGLATNTGELFF.

The chain combines TRBV5-4 with TRBJ2-1, with 10 bases aligning to TRBD1. Germline CDR1 and CDR2: SGHNT and YYREEE (reference sequence). The CDR3 is 15 residues long. The trim removed 5 bases at V and 6 bases at J, leaving 8 bases unmatched. The chain's CDR3 is CASSAGTGVVNEQFF. The DNA for the CDR3 is TGTGCCAGCAGTGCCGGGACAGGGGTCGTCAATGAGCAGTTCTTC.

The gene calls are TRBV11-2 and TRBJ1-4; 10 positions match TRBD1. Germline V gene lookup returns CDR1 SGHAT and CDR2 FQNNGV. With V trimmed by 6 bases and J by 6 bases, 7 bases remained unmatched. The CDR3 sequence is 15 residues long. Here the CDR3 DNA reads TGTGCCAGCAGACCCGGGGACAGGGGCGATGAAAAACTGTTTTTT. This codes for CASRPGDRGDEKLFF. Full variable domain (remainder filled in from reference TRBV11-2 and TRBJ1-4): EAGVAQSPRYKIIEKRQSVAFWCNPISGHATLYWYQQILGQGPKLLIQFQNNGVVDDSQLPKDRFSAERLKGVDSTLKIQPAKLEDSAVYLCASRPGDRGDEKLFFGSGTQLSVL.

About this clone: The junction and the germline gene differ at one end; a read error may be behind it. Other DNA sequences of this sample code for an identical CDR3. The rearrangement uses TRBV9 and TRBJ1-4; possibly TRBD1 for D (5 bases). The CDR3 runs 15 residues. Per germline, CDR1 SGDLS and CDR2 YYNGEE. The CDR3 DNA sequence: TGCGCCAGCAGCGGACCCGGGACTAAAGGAGAAAAACTGTTTTTT. It is translated as CASSGPGTKGEKLFF.

The chain combines TRBV6-6 with TRBJ2-7, with 11 bases identical to TRBD2. Germline values: CDR1 MNHNY, CDR2 SVGAGI (reference sequence). The V and J ends lost 5 bases and 6 bases, in that order; junction bases with no gene match: 6. The CDR3 extends over 14 amino acids. The CDR3 is CASSVAGGPGEQYF. CDR3 bases: TGTGCCAGCAGTGTAGCGGGAGGGCCGGGCGAGCAGTACTTC.

V gene TRBV7-9 combines with J gene TRBJ1-5; D might be TRBD1 (6 bases). The CDR3 runs 13 residues. V was clipped by 6 bases and J by 6 bases, with 12 bases between them. Germline CDR1 SEHNR, CDR2 FQNEAQ (reference sequence). The CDR3 sequence is CASRQGSAQPQHF. The CDR3 nucleotides read TGTGCCAGCAGGCAGGGGTCGGCTCAGCCCCAGCATTTT.

The chain couples TRBV15 to TRBJ1-4; no firm D call. CDR3 length equals 15 residues. Trimming removed 0 bases from V and 4 bases from J, with 9 bases in between. CDR1 is LNHNV, CDR2 YYDKDF, per germline (reference sequence). CDR3 sequence reads: CATSRDRNVNEKLFF. As DNA, the CDR3 is TGTGCCACCAGCAGAGACAGGAATGTTAATGAAAAACTGTTTTTT.

The rearrangement joins TRBV11-2 to TRBJ1-4; 7 nucleotides line up with TRBD1. The V and J ends lost 2 bases and 8 bases, in that order; junction bases with no gene match: 8. The CDR3 has 15 amino acids. CDR1 is SGHAT and CDR2 is FQNNGV in the germline V gene. The CDR3 nucleotides read TGTGCCAGCAGCTTATATGACAGGGAAGAAGAAAAACTGTTTTTT. This translates into CASSLYDREEEKLFF. Supplemented by reference TRBV11-2 and TRBJ1-4, the full variable domain reads EAGVAQSPRYKIIEKRQSVAFWCNPISGHATLYWYQQILGQGPKLLIQFQNNGVVDDSQLPKDRFSAERLKGVDSTLKIQPAKLEDSAVYLCASSLYDREEEKLFFGSGTQLSVL.

The CDR3 nucleotides read TGTGCCAGCAGTTACTCGGGCTTGTCCTCCTACGAGCAGTACTTC. Protein product: CASSYSGLSSYEQYF. The V and J genes are TRBV6-6 and TRBJ2-7, with D uncertain. This CDR3 is built from 15 residues. Looked up from germline, CDR1 is MNHNY and CDR2 is SVGAGI (reference sequence). V lost 0 bases and J lost 0, with 9 bases in between.

The chain combines TRBV5-4 with TRBJ1-1; 8 bases align to TRBD1. Germline CDR1 SGHNT, CDR2 YYREEE (reference sequence). V lost 4 bases and J lost 8; bases outside the gene matches: 4. The CDR3 contains 12 residues. CDR3 sequence reads: CASSERTGEAFF. The CDR3 bases are TGTGCCAGCAGCGAAAGGACAGGGGAAGCTTTCTTT.

This chain connects TRBV7-2 to TRBJ2-5; perhaps TRBD2 as D (6 bases). TRBJ2-7 matches the DNA end more closely, so the J call is doubtful. Germline assignment: CDR1 SGHTA and CDR2 FQGNSA. CDR3 length equals 15 residues. CDR3 region: CASSSGAEPSYEQYF. The CDR3 bases are TGTGCCAGCAGCTCGGGAGCGGAACCCTCCTACGAGCAGTACTTC.

Here the CDR3 reads CASSLDTSGSDEQFF. The CDR3 DNA reads TGTGCCAGCAGCCTGGATACTAGCGGGAGTGATGAGCAGTTCTTC. The chain recombines TRBV7-2 with TRBJ2-1; 11 nucleotides line up with TRBD2. The J segment lost 8 bases and the V segment lost 5 bases, leaving 8 bases of the junction unmatched. This CDR3 contains 15 residues. In germline, CDR1 is SGHTA, CDR2 FQGNSA.

The chain has TRBV18 and TRBJ2-1; 8 positions agree with TRBD1. Germline trimming cut 3 bases from V and 7 bases from J; bases unmatched to any gene: 5. This CDR3 spans 14 amino acids. CDR1 and CDR2 (germline): KGHSH, LQKENI. CDR3 DNA sequence: TGTGCCAGCTCACCCAAGACAGGGGTGAATGAGCAGTTCTTC. Its translation is CASSPKTGVNEQFF.

The chain recombines TRBV7-2 with TRBJ2-2; 11 bases map to TRBD2. V was pared by 5 bases and J by 4 bases, with 6 bases of the junction left unmatched. The CDR3 runs 16 residues. The germline V gene encodes CDR1 SGHTA and CDR2 FQGNSA. In DNA form, the CDR3 reads TGTGCCAGCAGCCTACAGACTAGCGGGACCACCGGGGAGCTGTTTTTT. Amino acid sequence: CASSLQTSGTTGELFF.

CDR3 in amino acids: CASSQTGLRAGQPQHF. For the CDR3, the DNA is TGTGCCAGCAGCCAGACAGGGCTCCGGGCGGGTCAGCCCCAGCATTTT. The chain links TRBV7-2 to TRBJ1-5, with 7 bases matching TRBD1. Germline CDR1 SGHTA, CDR2 FQGNSA. The CDR3 totals 16 residues. After removal of 5 bases from V and 6 bases from J, the junction contained 13 bases not matched to a gene.

V is TRBV6-1 and J is TRBJ2-1, with 7 bases identical to TRBD2. This CDR3 contains 15 residues. V lost 1 base to trimming and J lost 10 bases; unmatched junction nucleotides: 10. Germline CDR1 reads MNHNS; CDR2 reads SASEGT. The CDR3: CASSEEGIGTIEQFF. The CDR3 DNA follows: TGTGCCAGCAGTGAAGAGGGGATAGGGACTATAGAGCAGTTCTTC.

The chain is built from TRBV5-4 and TRBJ2-7, with D perhaps matching TRBD1 (6 bases). CDR1 and CDR2 from the germline V gene are SGHNT and YYREEE (reference sequence). This CDR3 region has 16 residues. Trimming took off 4 bases at V and 2 bases at J, with 19 bases between the two ends. The CDR3 loop reads CASSPRPDRIPYEQYF. The CDR3 DNA is TGTGCCAGCAGCCCTAGGCCCGACAGGATCCCCTACGAGCAGTACTTC. Full variable domain (rest looked up from reference TRBV5-4 and TRBJ2-7): ETGVTQSPTHLIKTRGQQVTLRCSSQSGHNTVSWYQQALGQGPQFIFQYYREEENGRGNFPPRFSGLQFPNYSSELNVNALELDDSALYLCASSPRPDRIPYEQYFGPGTRLTVT.

The rearrangement links TRBV13 to TRBJ1-2; perhaps TRBD1 as D (6 bases). The V gene's germline CDR1 is PRHDT and CDR2 FYEKMQ (reference sequence). The CDR3 contains 15 residues. With 3 bases removed from V and 0 bases from J, the gap between germline ends came to 11 bases. The CDR3 is CASSLGQFPNYGYTF. The CDR3 coding sequence is TGTGCCAGCAGCTTGGGACAATTTCCTAACTATGGCTACACCTTC.

The chain has TRBV15 and TRBJ2-1; 8 nucleotides align to TRBD1. The V segment lost 8 bases and the J segment 6 bases; nucleotides outside the gene matches: 6. The CDR3 extends over 13 amino acids. Germline V lookup: CDR1 LNHNV, CDR2 YYDKDF (reference sequence). The CDR3 DNA reads TGTGCCACCGGACAGGGCGGCTCCAATGAGCAGTTCTTC. Translating it yields CATGQGGSNEQFF.

The CDR3 nucleotides read TGCGCCAGCAGCTTGGAGGGACAGGGACAGTTCTTC. Translating it yields CASSLEGQGQFF. The rearrangement links TRBV5-1 to TRBJ2-1; 9 positions match TRBD1. The V gene end was trimmed by 0 bases and the J gene end by 13 bases; junction bases not matched to a gene: 2. The CDR3 is 12 amino acids. CDR1 SGHRS and CDR2 YFSETQ come from the germline V gene.

The genes are TRBV5-4 and TRBJ2-7; 7 nucleotides match TRBD2. This CDR3 comprises 14 residues. CDR1 is SGHNT and CDR2 is YYREEE in the germline V gene (reference sequence). The ends lost 4 bases at V and 2 bases at J; junction bases unmatched: 6. CDR3 sequence (DNA): TGTGCCAGCAGCGACCGGGACTACACCTACGAGCAGTACTTC. Amino acid sequence: CASSDRDYTYEQYF.

The chain employs TRBV27 and TRBJ2-7; no clear D gene. The ends were cut back, 2 bases at V and 1 base at J, with 9 bases in the middle. Germline lookup yields CDR1 MNHEY and CDR2 SMNVEV (reference sequence). The CDR3 has 14 amino acids. The CDR3 protein is CASSLSDTSYEQYF. The CDR3, as DNA: TGTGCCAGCAGTTTAAGTGACACTTCCTACGAGCAGTACTTC.

The V call is TRBV18, the J call TRBJ1-3, with unresolved D. CDR1 is KGHSH, CDR2 LQKENI, per germline. V lost 0 bases to trimming and J lost 0 bases, with 15 bases between them. CDR3 length: 18 amino acids. The DNA for the CDR3 is TGTGCCAGCTCACCACCTCAGAGGGCCCGAAGCTCTGGAAACACCATATATTTT. This sequence encodes CASSPPQRARSSGNTIYF.

This rearrangement joins TRBV7-8 to TRBJ1-6; the match to TRBD1 covers 8 bases. CDR1 is SGHVS and CDR2 is FQNEAQ in the germline V gene. After removal of 0 bases from V and 6 bases from J, the junction contained 1 base not matched to a gene. The CDR3 is made up of 15 amino acids. The CDR3 DNA reads as TGTGCCAGCAGCTTAGCGGGACAGGTTAATTCACCCCTCCACTTT. Translated, it gives CASSLAGQVNSPLHF.

V gene TRBV11-1 combines with J gene TRBJ1-2, with TRBD1 identical over 8 bases. Germline assignment: CDR1 SGHAT and CDR2 FQDESV (reference sequence). The trim removed 5 bases at V and 4 bases at J, leaving 9 bases unmatched. This CDR3 spans 15 amino acids. CDR3: CASSLGQGPSYGYTF. The CDR3, as DNA: TGTGCCAGCAGCCTAGGACAGGGACCTAGCTATGGCTACACCTTC.